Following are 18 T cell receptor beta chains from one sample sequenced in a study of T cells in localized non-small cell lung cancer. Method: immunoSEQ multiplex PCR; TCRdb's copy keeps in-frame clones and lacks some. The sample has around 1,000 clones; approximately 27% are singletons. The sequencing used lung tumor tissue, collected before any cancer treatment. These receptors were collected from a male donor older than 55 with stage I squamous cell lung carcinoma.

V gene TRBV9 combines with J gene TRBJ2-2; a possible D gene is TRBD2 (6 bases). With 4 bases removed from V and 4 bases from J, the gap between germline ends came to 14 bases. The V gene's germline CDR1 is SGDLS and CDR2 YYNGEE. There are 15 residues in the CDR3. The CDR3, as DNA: TGTGCCAGCAGCTTCACCGGGGGATTCACCGGGGAGCTGTTTTTT. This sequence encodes CASSFTGGFTGELFF. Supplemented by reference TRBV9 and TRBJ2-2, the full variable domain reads DSGVTQTPKHLITATGQRVTLRCSPRSGDLSVYWYQQSLDQGLQFLIQYYNGEERAKGNILERFSAQQFPDLHSELNLSSLELGDSALYFCASSFTGGFTGELFFGEGSRLTVL.

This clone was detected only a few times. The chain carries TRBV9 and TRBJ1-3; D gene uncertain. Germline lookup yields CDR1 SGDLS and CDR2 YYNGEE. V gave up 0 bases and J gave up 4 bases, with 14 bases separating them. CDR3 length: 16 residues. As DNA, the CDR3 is TGTGCCAGCAGCGTAGATGGGGTTCGAGCCGGAAACACCATATATTTT. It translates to CASSVDGVRAGNTIYF.

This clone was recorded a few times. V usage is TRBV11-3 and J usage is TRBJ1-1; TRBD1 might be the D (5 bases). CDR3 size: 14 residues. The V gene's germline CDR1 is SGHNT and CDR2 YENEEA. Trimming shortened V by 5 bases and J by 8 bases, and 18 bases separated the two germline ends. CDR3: CASSPDGTADEAFF. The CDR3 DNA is TGTGCCAGCAGCCCGGACGGGACGGCGGACGAAGCTTTCTTT.

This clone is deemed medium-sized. CDR3 region: CASSSPENPGGYTF. CDR3 DNA: TGTGCCAGCAGCTCCCCGGAGAATCCAGGGGGCTACACCTTC. The chain recombines TRBV11-3 with TRBJ1-2, with D perhaps matching TRBD1 (5 bases). This CDR3 has 14 residues. Germline values: CDR1 SGHNT, CDR2 YENEEA. Trimming took 4 bases from V and 8 from J, leaving 17 bases between them.

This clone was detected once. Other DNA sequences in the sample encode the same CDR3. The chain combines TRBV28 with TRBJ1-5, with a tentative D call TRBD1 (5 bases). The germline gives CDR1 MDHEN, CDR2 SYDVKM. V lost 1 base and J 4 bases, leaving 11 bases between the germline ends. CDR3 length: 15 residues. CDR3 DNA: TGTGCCAGCAGTTTATCTCTGGCAGGGAATCAGCCCCAGCATTTT. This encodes CASSLSLAGNQPQHF.

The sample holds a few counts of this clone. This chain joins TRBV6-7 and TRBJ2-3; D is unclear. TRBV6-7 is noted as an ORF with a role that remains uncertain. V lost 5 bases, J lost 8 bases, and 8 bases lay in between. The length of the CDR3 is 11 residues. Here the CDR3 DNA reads TGTGCCAGCAGTGACTGGCCTACGCAGTATTTT. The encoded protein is CASSDWPTQYF.

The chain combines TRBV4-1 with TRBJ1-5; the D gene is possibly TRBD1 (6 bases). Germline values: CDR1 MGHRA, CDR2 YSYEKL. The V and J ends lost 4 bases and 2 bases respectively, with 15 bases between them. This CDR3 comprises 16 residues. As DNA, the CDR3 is TGCGCCAGCAGCCGGAAACAGGGAGGCGGCAATCAGCCCCAGCATTTT. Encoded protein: CASSRKQGGGNQPQHF.

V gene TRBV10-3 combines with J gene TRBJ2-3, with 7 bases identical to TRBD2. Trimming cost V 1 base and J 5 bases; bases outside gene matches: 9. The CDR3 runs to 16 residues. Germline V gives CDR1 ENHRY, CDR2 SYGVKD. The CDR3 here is CAISELRAGEGDTQYF. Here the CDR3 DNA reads TGTGCCATCAGTGAGTTAAGGGCGGGAGAAGGAGATACGCAGTATTTT.

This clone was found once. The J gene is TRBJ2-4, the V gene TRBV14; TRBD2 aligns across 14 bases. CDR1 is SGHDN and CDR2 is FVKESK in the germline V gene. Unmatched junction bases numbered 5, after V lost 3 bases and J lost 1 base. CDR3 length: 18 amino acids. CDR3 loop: CASSQGLAGASAKNIQYF. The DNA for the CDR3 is TGTGCCAGCAGCCAGGGACTAGCGGGAGCTTCGGCCAAAAACATTCAGTACTTC.

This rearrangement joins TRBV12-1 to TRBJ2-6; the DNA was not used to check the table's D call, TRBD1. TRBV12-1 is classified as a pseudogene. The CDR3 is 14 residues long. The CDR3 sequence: CASIGQSRANVLTF. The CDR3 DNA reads TGTGCCAGCATAGGACAAAGTCGGGCCAACGTCCTGACTTTC.

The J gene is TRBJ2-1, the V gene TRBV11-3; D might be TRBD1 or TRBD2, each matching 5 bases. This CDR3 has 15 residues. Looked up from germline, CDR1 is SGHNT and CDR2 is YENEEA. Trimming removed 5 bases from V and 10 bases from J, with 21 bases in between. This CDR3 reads CASSRRAWGAGEQFF. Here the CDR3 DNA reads TGTGCCAGCAGCCGCCGAGCGTGGGGAGCAGGGGAGCAGTTCTTC.

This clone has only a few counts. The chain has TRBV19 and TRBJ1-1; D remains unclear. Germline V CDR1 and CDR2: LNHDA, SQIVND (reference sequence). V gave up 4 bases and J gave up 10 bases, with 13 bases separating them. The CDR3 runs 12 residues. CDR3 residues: CASSNPREPAFF. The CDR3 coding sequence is TGTGCCAGTAGTAACCCCCGGGAGCCAGCTTTCTTT.

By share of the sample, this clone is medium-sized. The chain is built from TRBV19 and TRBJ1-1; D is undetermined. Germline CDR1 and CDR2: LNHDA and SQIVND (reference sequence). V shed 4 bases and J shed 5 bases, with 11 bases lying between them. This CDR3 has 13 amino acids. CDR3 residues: CASSRGWGTEAFF. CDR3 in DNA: TGTGCCAGTAGTAGGGGATGGGGAACTGAAGCTTTCTTT. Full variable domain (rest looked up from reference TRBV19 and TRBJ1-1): DGGITQSPKYLFRKEGQNVTLSCEQNLNHDAMYWYRQDPGQGLRLIYYSQIVNDFQKGDIAEGYSVSREKKESFPLTVTSAQKNPTAFYLCASSRGWGTEAFFGQGTRLTVV.

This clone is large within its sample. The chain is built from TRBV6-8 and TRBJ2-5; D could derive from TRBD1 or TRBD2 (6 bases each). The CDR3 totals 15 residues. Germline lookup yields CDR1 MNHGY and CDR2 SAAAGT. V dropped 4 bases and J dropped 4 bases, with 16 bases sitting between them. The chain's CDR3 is CASSSAAGQIETQYF. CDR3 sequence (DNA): TGTGCCAGCAGTTCCGCGGCGGGACAAATAGAGACCCAGTACTTC.

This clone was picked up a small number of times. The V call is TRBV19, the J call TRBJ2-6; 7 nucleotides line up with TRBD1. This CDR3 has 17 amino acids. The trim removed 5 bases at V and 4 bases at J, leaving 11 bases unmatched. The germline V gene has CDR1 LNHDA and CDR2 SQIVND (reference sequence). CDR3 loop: CASSPPGQVAGANVLTF. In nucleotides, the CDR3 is TGTGCCAGTAGTCCCCCCGGACAGGTTGCAGGGGCCAACGTCCTGACTTTC.

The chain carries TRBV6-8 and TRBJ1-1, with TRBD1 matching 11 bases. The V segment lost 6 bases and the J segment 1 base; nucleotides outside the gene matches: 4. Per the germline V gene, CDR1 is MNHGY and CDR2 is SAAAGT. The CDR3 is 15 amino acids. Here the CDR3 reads CASSTGTGGNTEAFF. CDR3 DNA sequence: TGTGCCAGCAGCACCGGGACAGGGGGGAACACTGAAGCTTTCTTT.

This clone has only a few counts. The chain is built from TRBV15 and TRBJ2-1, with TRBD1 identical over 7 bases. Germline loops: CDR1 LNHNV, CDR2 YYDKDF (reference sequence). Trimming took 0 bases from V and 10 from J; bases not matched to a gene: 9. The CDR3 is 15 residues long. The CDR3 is CATSRDRQGSGEQFF. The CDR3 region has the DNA TGTGCCACCAGCAGAGACCGACAGGGATCAGGGGAGCAGTTCTTC.

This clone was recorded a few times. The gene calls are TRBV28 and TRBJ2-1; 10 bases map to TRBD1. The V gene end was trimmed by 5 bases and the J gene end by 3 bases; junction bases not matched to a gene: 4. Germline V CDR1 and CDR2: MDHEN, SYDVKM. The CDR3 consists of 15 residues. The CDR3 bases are TGTGCCAGCAGTAACGACAGGGGGCTCTACAATGAGCAGTTCTTC. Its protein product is CASSNDRGLYNEQFF.